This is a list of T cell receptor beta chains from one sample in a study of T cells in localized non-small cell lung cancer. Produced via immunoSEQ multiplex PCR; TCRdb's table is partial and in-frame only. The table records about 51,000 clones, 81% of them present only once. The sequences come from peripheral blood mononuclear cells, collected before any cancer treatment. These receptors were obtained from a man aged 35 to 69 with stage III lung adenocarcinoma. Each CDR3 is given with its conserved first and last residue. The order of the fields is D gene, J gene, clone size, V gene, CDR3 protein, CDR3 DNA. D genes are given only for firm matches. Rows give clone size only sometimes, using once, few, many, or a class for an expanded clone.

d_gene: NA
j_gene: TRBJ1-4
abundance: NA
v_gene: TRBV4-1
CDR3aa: CASSSYPEDNEKLFF
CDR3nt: TGCGCCAGCAGCTCTTACCCCGAGGACAATGAAAAACTGTTTTTT

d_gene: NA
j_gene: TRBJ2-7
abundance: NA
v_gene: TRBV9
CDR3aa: CASSYRGGTAYEQYF
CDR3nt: TGTGCCAGCTCTTATAGGGGAGGTACAGCATACGAGCAGTACTTC

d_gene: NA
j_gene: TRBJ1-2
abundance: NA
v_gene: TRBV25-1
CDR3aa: CASSDPARGTDGYTF
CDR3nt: TGTGCCAGCAGTGATCCGGCCAGAGGGACGGATGGCTACACCTTC

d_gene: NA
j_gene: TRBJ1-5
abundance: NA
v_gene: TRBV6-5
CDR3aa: CASRTNRYNQPQHF
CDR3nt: TGTGCCAGCAGAACGAACAGATACAATCAGCCCCAGCATTTT

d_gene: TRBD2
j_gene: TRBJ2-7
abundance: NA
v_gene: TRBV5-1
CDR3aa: CASSSGGLRDEQYF
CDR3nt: TGCGCCAGCAGCTCGGGGGGTCTTAGGGACGAGCAGTACTTC

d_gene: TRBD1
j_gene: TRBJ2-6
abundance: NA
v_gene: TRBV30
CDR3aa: CAWSMSTGLGPAGANVLTF
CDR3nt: TGTGCCTGGAGTATGTCGACAGGGTTGGGGCCGGCTGGGGCCAACGTCCTGACTTTC

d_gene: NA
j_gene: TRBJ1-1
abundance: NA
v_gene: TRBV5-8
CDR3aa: CASSWVGHMNTEAFF
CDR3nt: TGTGCCAGCAGCTGGGTGGGACATATGAACACTGAAGCTTTCTTT

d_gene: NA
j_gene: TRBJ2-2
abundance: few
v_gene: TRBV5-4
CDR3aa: CASSLARTDRNTGELFF
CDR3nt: TGTGCCAGCAGCTTGGCAAGGACGGACAGAAACACCGGGGAGCTGTTTTTT

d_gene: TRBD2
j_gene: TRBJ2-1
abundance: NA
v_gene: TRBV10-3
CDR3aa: CAIRRDSGSSNEQFF
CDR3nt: TGTGCCATCCGCCGAGATAGCGGGAGCAGCAATGAGCAGTTCTTC

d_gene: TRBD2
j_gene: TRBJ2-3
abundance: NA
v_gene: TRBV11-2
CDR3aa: CASSFTGTRSPSTDTQYF
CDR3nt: TGTGCCAGCAGCTTTACCGGGACTAGATCCCCAAGCACAGATACGCAGTATTTT

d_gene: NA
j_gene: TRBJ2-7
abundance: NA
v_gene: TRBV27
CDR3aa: CASSLSRTQNEGQYF
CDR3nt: TGTGCCAGCAGTTTATCGAGGACCCAGAACGAAGGGCAGTACTTC

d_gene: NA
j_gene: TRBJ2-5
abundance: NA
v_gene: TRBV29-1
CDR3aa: CSVRVGAGETQYF
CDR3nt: TGCAGCGTTCGGGTAGGGGCAGGAGAGACCCAGTACTTC

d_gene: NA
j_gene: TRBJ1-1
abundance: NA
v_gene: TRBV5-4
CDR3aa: CASSWTYREAFF
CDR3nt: TGTGCCAGCAGCTGGACTTACCGTGAAGCTTTCTTT

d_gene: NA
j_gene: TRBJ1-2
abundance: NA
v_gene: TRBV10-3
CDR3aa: CAISERGESEGYTF
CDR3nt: TGTGCCATCAGTGAGCGGGGGGAGAGCGAGGGCTACACCTTC

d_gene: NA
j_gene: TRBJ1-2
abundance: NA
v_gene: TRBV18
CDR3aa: CASSPNPAERSTF
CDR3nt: TGTGCCAGCTCACCAAACCCGGCAGAACGATCTACCTTC

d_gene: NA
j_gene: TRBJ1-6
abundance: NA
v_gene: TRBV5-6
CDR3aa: CASRYYSSNSPLHF
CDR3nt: TGTGCCAGCAGGTATTACAGCAGCAATTCACCCCTCCACTTT

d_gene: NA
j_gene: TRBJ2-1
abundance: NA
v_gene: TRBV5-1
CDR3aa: CASSLDAVGEQFF
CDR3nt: TGCGCCAGCAGCCTTGACGCCGTAGGTGAGCAGTTCTTC

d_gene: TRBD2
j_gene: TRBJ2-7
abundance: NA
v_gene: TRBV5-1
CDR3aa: CASSLVVAGSSYEQYF
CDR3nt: TGCGCCAGCAGCTTGGTTGTAGCGGGGAGCTCCTACGAGCAGTACTTC

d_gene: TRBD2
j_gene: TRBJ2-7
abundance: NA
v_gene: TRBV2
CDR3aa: CASKPGLAGGDEQYF
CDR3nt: TGTGCCAGCAAACCAGGACTAGCGGGGGGGGACGAGCAGTACTTC

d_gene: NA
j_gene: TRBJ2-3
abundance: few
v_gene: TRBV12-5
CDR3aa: CASGSSGAGTQYF
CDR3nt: TGTGCTAGTGGTTCCTCCGGGGCAGGGACGCAGTATTTT

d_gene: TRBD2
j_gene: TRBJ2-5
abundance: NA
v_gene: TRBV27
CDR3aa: CASRSSGGGQETQYF
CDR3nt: TGTGCCAGCAGGTCTAGCGGGGGCGGCCAAGAGACCCAGTACTTC

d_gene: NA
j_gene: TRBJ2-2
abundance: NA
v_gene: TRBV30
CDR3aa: CAWTVVTGELFF
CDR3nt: TGTGCCTGGACGGTAGTCACCGGGGAGCTGTTTTTT

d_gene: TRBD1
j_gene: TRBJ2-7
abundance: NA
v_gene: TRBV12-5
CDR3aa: CASGSFPGQGGQYF
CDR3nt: TGTGCTAGTGGTTCGTTCCCGGGACAGGGGGGGCAGTACTTC

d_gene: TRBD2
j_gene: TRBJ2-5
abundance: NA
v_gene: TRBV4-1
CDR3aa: CASSHPGGGIETQYF
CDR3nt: TGCGCCAGCAGCCACCCGGGAGGGGGGATCGAGACCCAGTACTTC

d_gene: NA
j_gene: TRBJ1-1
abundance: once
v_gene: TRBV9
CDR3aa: CASSLGSATEAFF
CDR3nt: TGTGCCAGCAGCCTCGGAAGCGCCACTGAAGCTTTCTTT

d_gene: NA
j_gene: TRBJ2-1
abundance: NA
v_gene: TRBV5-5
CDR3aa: CASSLRSDLYNEQFF
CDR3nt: TGTGCCAGCAGCTTAAGGAGTGATCTCTACAATGAGCAGTTCTTC

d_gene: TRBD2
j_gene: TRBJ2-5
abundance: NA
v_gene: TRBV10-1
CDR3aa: CASSEGLGGGAAETQYF
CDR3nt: TGCGCCAGCAGTGAGGGCTTAGGCGGGGGGGCCGCAGAGACCCAGTACTTC

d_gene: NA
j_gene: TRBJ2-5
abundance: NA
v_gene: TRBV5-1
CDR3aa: CASSLGQSQETQYF
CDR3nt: TGCGCCAGCAGCTTAGGACAGAGCCAAGAGACCCAGTACTTC

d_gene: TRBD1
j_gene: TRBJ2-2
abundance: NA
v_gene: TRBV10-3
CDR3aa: CAISEGQGDRELFF
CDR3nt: TGTGCCATCAGTGAGGGACAGGGGGACCGGGAGCTGTTTTTT

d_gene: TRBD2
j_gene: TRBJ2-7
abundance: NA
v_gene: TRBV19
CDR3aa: CASSPLAGASSYEQYF
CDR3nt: TGTGCCAGTAGTCCATTAGCGGGGGCAAGCTCCTACGAGCAGTACTTC

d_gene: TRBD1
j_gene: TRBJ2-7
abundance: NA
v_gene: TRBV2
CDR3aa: CASRYPGQGATEAYEQYF
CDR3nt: TGTGCCAGCAGGTACCCGGGACAGGGGGCGACTGAGGCCTACGAGCAGTACTTC

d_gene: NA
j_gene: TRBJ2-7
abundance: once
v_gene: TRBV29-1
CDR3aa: CSVEDWPVSYEQYF
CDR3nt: TGCAGCGTTGAAGATTGGCCAGTCTCCTACGAGCAGTACTTC

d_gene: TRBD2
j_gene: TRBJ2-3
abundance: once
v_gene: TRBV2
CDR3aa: CASSGTSSTDTQYF
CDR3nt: TGTGCCAGCAGTGGGACTAGTAGCACAGATACGCAGTATTTT

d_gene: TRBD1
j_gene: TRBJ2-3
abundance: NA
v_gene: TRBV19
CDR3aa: CASSIGRQGGSDTQYF
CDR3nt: TGTGCCAGTAGTATCGGGCGACAGGGGGGTTCAGATACGCAGTATTTT

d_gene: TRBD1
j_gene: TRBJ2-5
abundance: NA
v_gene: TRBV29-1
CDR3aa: CSVSFYRGTKETQYF
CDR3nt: TGCAGCGTTTCCTTTTACAGGGGGACGAAAGAGACCCAGTACTTC

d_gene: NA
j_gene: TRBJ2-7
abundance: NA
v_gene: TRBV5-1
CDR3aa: CASSLALGYGSGEQYF
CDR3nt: TGCGCCAGCAGCTTGGCCTTAGGGTACGGGTCTGGCGAGCAGTACTTC

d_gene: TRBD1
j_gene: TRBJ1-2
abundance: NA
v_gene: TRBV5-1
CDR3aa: CASSLDGTAYYGYTF
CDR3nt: TGCGCCAGCAGCTTGGACGGGACAGCTTACTATGGCTACACCTTC

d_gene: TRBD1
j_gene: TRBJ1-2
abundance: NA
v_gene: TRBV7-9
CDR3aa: CASSPWTGGASGYGYTF
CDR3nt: TGTGCCAGCAGCCCGTGGACAGGGGGCGCTTCCGGCTATGGCTACACCTTC

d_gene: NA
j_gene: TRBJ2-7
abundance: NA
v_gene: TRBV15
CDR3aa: CATSPEWRVSDEQYF
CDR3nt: TGTGCCACCAGTCCTGAATGGCGAGTATCGGACGAGCAGTACTTC

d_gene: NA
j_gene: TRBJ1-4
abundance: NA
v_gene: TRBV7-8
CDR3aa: CASSLGRRNEKLFF
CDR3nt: TGTGCCAGCAGCTTGGGTCGTAGAAATGAAAAACTGTTTTTT

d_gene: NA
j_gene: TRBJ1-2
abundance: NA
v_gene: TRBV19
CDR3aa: CASLDPDSNYGYTF
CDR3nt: TGTGCCAGTTTAGACCCGGACAGTAACTATGGCTACACCTTC

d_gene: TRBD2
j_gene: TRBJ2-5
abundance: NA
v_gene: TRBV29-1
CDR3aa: CSVGRVGPQETQYF
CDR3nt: TGCAGCGTCGGGAGGGTGGGGCCTCAAGAGACCCAGTACTTC

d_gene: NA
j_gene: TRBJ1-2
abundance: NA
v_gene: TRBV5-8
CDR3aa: CASSLGREPWRGYTF
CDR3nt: TGTGCCAGCAGCTTGGGCCGGGAGCCCTGGAGAGGCTACACCTTC

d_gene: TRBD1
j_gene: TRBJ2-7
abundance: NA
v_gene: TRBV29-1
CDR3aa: CSVAPGQGAHEQYF
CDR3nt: TGCAGCGTTGCTCCGGGACAGGGTGCCCACGAGCAGTACTTC

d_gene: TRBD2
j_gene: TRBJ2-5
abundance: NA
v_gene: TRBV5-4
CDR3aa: CASSLTGTNQETQYF
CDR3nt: TGTGCCAGCAGCCTTACCGGGACTAACCAAGAGACCCAGTACTTC

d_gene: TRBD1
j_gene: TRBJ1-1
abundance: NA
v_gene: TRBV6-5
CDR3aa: CASSYSRGQGTEAFF
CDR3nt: TGTGCCAGCAGTTACTCGAGGGGACAGGGAACTGAAGCTTTCTTT

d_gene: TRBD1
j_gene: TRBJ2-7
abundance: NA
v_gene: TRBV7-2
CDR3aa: CASSSDRGYEQYF
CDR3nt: TGTGCCAGCAGCTCAGACAGGGGCTACGAGCAGTACTTC

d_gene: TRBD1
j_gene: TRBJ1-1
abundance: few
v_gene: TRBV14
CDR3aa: CASSQTGLEAFF
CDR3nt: TGTGCCAGCAGCCAGACAGGGCTTGAAGCTTTCTTT

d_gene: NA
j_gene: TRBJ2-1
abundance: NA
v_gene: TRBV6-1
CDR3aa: CASSVIQGPYNEQFF
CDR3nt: TGTGCCAGCAGTGTCATCCAGGGGCCTTACAATGAGCAGTTCTTC

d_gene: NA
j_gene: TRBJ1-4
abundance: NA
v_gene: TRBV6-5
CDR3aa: CASSKTGGNEKLFF
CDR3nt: TGTGCCAGCAGTAAGACAGGCGGTAATGAAAAACTGTTTTTT

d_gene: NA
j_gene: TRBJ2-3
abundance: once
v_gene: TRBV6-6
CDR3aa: CASSYTLKEADTQYF
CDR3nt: TGTGCCAGCAGTTATACCTTGAAGGAAGCAGATACGCAGTATTTT

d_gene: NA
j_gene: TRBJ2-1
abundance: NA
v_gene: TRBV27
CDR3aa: CASSLSTLGEQFF
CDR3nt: TGTGCCAGCAGTTTATCGACCCTGGGGGAGCAGTTCTTC

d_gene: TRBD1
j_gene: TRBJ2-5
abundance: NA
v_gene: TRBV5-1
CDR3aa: CASSLATGGTNQETQYF
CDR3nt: TGCGCCAGCAGCTTGGCGACAGGGGGCACCAACCAAGAGACCCAGTACTTC